This TCR beta chain comes out of a study of blood T cell repertoires in COVID-19. Germline V lookup: CDR1 LNHDA, CDR2 SQIVND (reference sequence). The CDR3 length is 16 residues. The V end lost 4 bases, the J end lost 2 bases, and 17 bases lay between the germline ends. Clones were read by immunoSEQ multiplex PCR, and TCRdb kept only the in-frame ones, dropping some. The data contain around 250,000 clones, about 91% of them seen just once; the ten biggest clones take up less than 3.5%. The sample was PBMCs or T cells enriched from blood (not recorded which). The receptor comes from a man aged 35 to 55 who had been exposed to COVID-19. V is TRBV19 and J is TRBJ2-5; tentatively, D is TRBD2 (6 bases). The chain's CDR3 is CASSSNRRGQQETQYF. CDR3 bases: TGTGCCAGTAGTAGTAACCGGCGGGGCCAACAAGAGACCCAGTACTTC.